The 21 T cell receptor beta chains below were found in one sample sequenced in a study of blood T cell repertoires in COVID-19. Only in-frame clones appear in the TCRdb table, and some are missing; sequencing was by immunoSEQ multiplex PCR. The data hold about 250,000 clones, with about 89% observed a single time. The source material was peripheral blood. Every receptor here comes from a woman aged 55-70 years who had recovered from COVID-19.

This sequence joins TRBV7-2 and TRBJ1-2, with a weak D call TRBD1 (6 bases). The CDR3 is 17 residues long. V shed 0 bases and J shed 1 base, with 15 bases lying between them. Germline V gene data show CDR1 as SGHTA and CDR2 as FQGNSA. The CDR3 DNA sequence: TGTGCCAGCAGCTTAGCGTTAGGGGGGGGCTATAACTATGGCTACACCTTC. Protein sequence: CASSLALGGGYNYGYTF.

V and J are TRBV9 and TRBJ2-3; maybe TRBD2 (6 bases). Germline assignment: CDR1 SGDLS and CDR2 YYNGEE. This CDR3 region has 16 residues. Trimming shortened V by 4 bases and J by 0 bases, and 15 bases separated the two germline ends. This CDR3 reads CASSSVGGLSTDTQYF. The CDR3 DNA reads TGTGCCAGCAGCTCAGTGGGGGGACTGAGCACAGATACGCAGTATTTT.

This clone was seen just once. This chain uses TRBV6-5 with TRBJ1-5; 8 bases line up with TRBD1. There are 15 residues in the CDR3. CDR1 and CDR2 (germline): MNHEY, SVGAGI. V lost 7 bases and J lost 2; bases outside the gene matches: 7. The CDR3 nucleotides read TGTGCCAGCAATACTGGACAGGGCCGCAATCAGCCCCAGCATTTT. Translation gives CASNTGQGRNQPQHF.

The rearrangement uses TRBV2 and TRBJ2-7, with D possibly being TRBD1 (6 bases). V was trimmed by 11 bases and J by 2 bases, leaving 16 bases between them. Germline assignment: CDR1 SNHLY and CDR2 FYNNEI. The CDR3 contains 13 residues. The CDR3 loop reads CAGTQGRAYEQYF. The CDR3 nucleotides read TGTGCCGGGACACAGGGAAGGGCCTACGAGCAGTACTTC.

The chain uses TRBV12-3 or TRBV12-4 and TRBJ1-2; D perhaps matches TRBD1 (6 bases). CDR3 length: 13 amino acids. V was cut by 6 bases and J by 7 bases, with 15 bases left in between. CDR3 protein: CASSYREGGGYTF. DNA for the CDR3: TGTGCCAGCAGCTACAGGGAGGGGGGTGGCTACACCTTC.

This clone was recorded a few times. This chain links TRBV24-1 with TRBJ2-3, with D maybe TRBD2 (6 bases). V was shortened by 3 bases and J by 3 bases, with 15 bases between the two germline ends. The CDR3 has 16 residues. Germline V lookup: CDR1 KGHDR, CDR2 SFDVKD. The DNA for the CDR3 is TGTGCCACCAGTGATGGCCCGACTAGTCCTACAGATACGCAGTATTTT. Its translation: CATSDGPTSPTDTQYF.

V is TRBV13 and J is TRBJ1-6; TRBD1 matches 12 bases. The CDR3 totals 15 residues. From germline, CDR1 is PRHDT and CDR2 FYEKMQ (reference sequence). Losses at the gene ends were 4 bases for V and 8 bases for J; bases not matched to a gene: 3. CDR3 protein: CASSSGTGGYSPLHF. The CDR3 DNA follows: TGTGCCAGCAGCTCGGGGACAGGGGGCTATTCACCCCTCCACTTT.

This chain connects TRBV29-1 to TRBJ1-1; 10 nucleotides match TRBD1. The CDR3 is 13 residues long. Germline assignment: CDR1 SQVTM and CDR2 ANQGSEA. V lost 6 bases, J lost 4 bases, and 5 bases stayed unmatched. CDR3 loop: CSVRQGASTEAFF. DNA for the CDR3: TGCAGCGTCCGACAGGGGGCGAGCACTGAAGCTTTCTTT. The variable domain in full, completed from reference TRBV29-1 and TRBJ1-1, reads SAVISQKPSRDICQRGTSLTIQCQVDSQVTMMFWYRQQPGQSLTLIATANQGSEATYESGFVIDKFPISRPNLTFSTLTVSNMSPEDSSIYLCSVRQGASTEAFFGQGTRLTVV.

This chain uses TRBV15 with TRBJ1-2; no clear D. This CDR3 comprises 15 residues. V dropped 0 bases and J dropped 4 bases, with 12 bases sitting between them. Germline V gene lookup returns CDR1 LNHNV and CDR2 YYDKDF (reference sequence). The CDR3 DNA reads TGTGCCACCAGCAGAGATCGGCAGGCCGTCTATGGCTACACCTTC. Translated, it gives CATSRDRQAVYGYTF.

V usage is TRBV7-2 and J usage is TRBJ1-2; 8 bases align to TRBD1. The length of the CDR3 is 16 residues. Germline CDR1 reads SGHTA; CDR2 reads FQGNSA. J lost 4 bases, V lost 5 bases, and 12 bases had no gene match. In nucleotides, the CDR3 is TGTGCCAGCAGCCCTCTGTTTGGGACAGGTATCTATGGCTACACCTTC. It encodes CASSPLFGTGIYGYTF.

CDR3 loop: CASSPTGLQPQHF. The CDR3 nucleotides are TGTGCCAGCAGCCCGACAGGGCTTCAGCCCCAGCATTTT. This sequence joins TRBV3-1 (or the pseudogene TRBV3-2) and TRBJ1-5; TRBD1 matches 7 bases. Unmatched junction bases numbered 3, after V lost 4 bases and J lost 6 bases. This CDR3 has 13 amino acids. From germline, CDR1 is LGHDT and CDR2 YNNKEL (reference sequence).

V gene TRBV18 combines with J gene TRBJ1-6; D unresolved. The ends were cut back, 3 bases at V and 8 bases at J, with 23 bases in the middle. CDR1 and CDR2 (germline): KGHSH, LQKENI. This CDR3 has 18 residues. CDR3 protein: CASSPNPRHEAGDSPLHF. CDR3 bases: TGTGCCAGCTCACCGAATCCTCGACATGAAGCGGGAGATTCACCCCTCCACTTT.

The V gene is TRBV4-3, the J gene TRBJ1-1; D perhaps matches TRBD1 (5 bases). The CDR3 extends over 15 amino acids. V lost 4 bases, J lost 0 bases, and 12 bases lay in between. Germline V gene data show CDR1 as LGHNA and CDR2 as YSLEER. In DNA form, the CDR3 reads TGCGCCAGCAGCCGGAGGGACGTACTGAACACTGAAGCTTTCTTT. Translating gives CASSRRDVLNTEAFF.

V gene TRBV28 combines with J gene TRBJ1-3, with a tentative D call TRBD1 (6 bases). The length of the CDR3 is 14 residues. Germline CDR1 is MDHEN and CDR2 is SYDVKM. V dropped 7 bases and J dropped 0 bases, with 10 bases sitting between them. CDR3 sequence reads: CASNTGSSGNTIYF. The CDR3 region has the DNA TGTGCCAGCAACACAGGGAGCTCTGGAAACACCATATATTTT.

This clone was seen just once. The chain joins TRBV7-9 to TRBJ2-3, with D tentatively TRBD2 (5 bases). Germline V gives CDR1 SEHNR, CDR2 FQNEAQ (reference sequence). The CDR3 has 14 amino acids. The ends were cut back, 2 bases at V and 5 bases at J, with 11 bases in the middle. CDR3 sequence reads: CASSLINGEDTQYF. CDR3 in DNA: TGTGCCAGCAGCTTAATCAACGGGGAAGATACGCAGTATTTT.

V gene TRBV7-3 combines with J gene TRBJ2-5; a weak D match, TRBD1 (5 bases). Germline loops: CDR1 SGHTA, CDR2 FQGTGA. This CDR3 has 14 residues. Trimming cost V 2 bases and J 5 bases, with 12 bases left between them. The DNA of the CDR3 is TGTGCCAGCAGCTTAGGTCGGACAACGGAGACCCAGTACTTC. It yields the protein CASSLGRTTETQYF.

The gene calls are TRBV19 and TRBJ2-7; tentative D call: TRBD1 (5 bases). The CDR3 spans 16 residues. V lost 4 bases and J lost 0, with 16 bases in between. Germline values: CDR1 LNHDA, CDR2 SQIVND (reference sequence). The CDR3 protein is CASSRGFLGASYEQYF. The CDR3 coding sequence is TGTGCCAGTAGTAGGGGCTTCCTCGGAGCCTCCTACGAGCAGTACTTC.

V is TRBV5-1 and J is TRBJ1-6; maybe TRBD1 (6 bases). The CDR3 runs 14 residues. The V end was cut by 6 bases, the J end by 6 bases, with 13 bases between. Germline assignment: CDR1 SGHRS and CDR2 YFSETQ. CDR3 in DNA: TGCGCCAGCACGGATGGACAGCTTAATTCACCCCTCCACTTT. Its protein product is CASTDGQLNSPLHF.

The chain uses TRBV28 and TRBJ2-2; 14 bases line up with TRBD2. V lost 10 bases, J lost 5 bases, and 9 bases stayed unmatched. The CDR3 runs 16 residues. In germline, CDR1 is MDHEN, CDR2 SYDVKM. The CDR3 sequence is CATTGTSGGLTGELFF. CDR3 sequence (DNA): TGTGCCACAACCGGGACTAGCGGGGGCCTGACCGGGGAGCTGTTTTTT.

The rearrangement links TRBV3-1 (or the pseudogene TRBV3-2) to TRBJ1-2; D unresolved. Per the germline V gene, CDR1 is LGHDT and CDR2 is YNNKEL (reference sequence). This CDR3 has 14 residues. V lost 0 bases to trimming and J lost 7 bases, with 12 bases between them. The CDR3, as DNA: TGTGCCAGCAGCCAAGATACAGTAACGACTGGCTACACCTTC. Protein sequence: CASSQDTVTTGYTF.

The chain combines TRBV19 with TRBJ1-2, with D possibly TRBD1 on 5 matching bases. The CDR3 totals 15 residues. Germline V gene data show CDR1 as LNHDA and CDR2 as SQIVND (reference sequence). The germline V and J ends were trimmed by 7 bases and 3 bases, with 18 bases remaining between them. The chain's CDR3 is CASKVTGRTYYGYTF. CDR3 nucleotides: TGTGCCAGTAAAGTCACAGGACGGACCTACTATGGCTACACCTTC.